This T cell receptor beta chain originates from a study of OX40 agonist ivuxolimab in advanced cancers. This clone was detected once. The antigen is undetermined. CDR1 MDHEN and CDR2 SYDVKM come from the germline V gene. The ends were cut back, 3 bases at V and 1 base at J, with 10 bases in the middle. The CDR3 consists of 15 residues. Method: immunoSEQ multiplex PCR; TCRdb's copy keeps in-frame clones and lacks some. This table holds about 56,000 clones, around nine tenths found once. General study findings and limits: With doses of 0.1 to 3.0 mg/kg, CD4+ and CD8+ blood T cells had undergone clonal expansion by week 6. It was also the case that some nonresponders had low normalized T-cell clonal expansion.

This clonotype was obtained from an adult with an advanced solid tumor such as melanoma, head and neck, liver or kidney cancer. The sequences come from CD4+ or CD8+ T cells sorted from blood, collected in a trial of the OX40 agonist ivuxolimab. The genes are TRBV28 and TRBJ1-5; no clear D. The CDR3 here is CASSFPKLSNQPQHF. The CDR3 DNA sequence: TGTGCCAGCAGTTTCCCAAAGTTGAGCAATCAGCCCCAGCATTTT.